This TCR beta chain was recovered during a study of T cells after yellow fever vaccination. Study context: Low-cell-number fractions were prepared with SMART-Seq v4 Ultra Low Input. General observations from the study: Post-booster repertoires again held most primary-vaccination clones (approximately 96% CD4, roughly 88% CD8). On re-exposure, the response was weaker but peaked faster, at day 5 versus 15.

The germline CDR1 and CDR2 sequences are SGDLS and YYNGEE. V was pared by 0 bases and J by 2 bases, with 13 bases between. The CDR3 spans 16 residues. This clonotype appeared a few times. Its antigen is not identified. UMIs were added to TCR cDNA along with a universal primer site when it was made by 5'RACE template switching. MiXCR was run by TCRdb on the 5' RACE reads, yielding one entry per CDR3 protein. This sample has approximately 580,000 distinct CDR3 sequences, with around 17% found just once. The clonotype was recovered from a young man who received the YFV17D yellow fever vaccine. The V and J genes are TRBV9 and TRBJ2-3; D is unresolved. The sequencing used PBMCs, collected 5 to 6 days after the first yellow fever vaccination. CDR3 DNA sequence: TGTGCCAGCAGCGTAGGGGCCCAGGAGTTCACAGATACGCAGTATTTT. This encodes CASSVGAQEFTDTQYF.